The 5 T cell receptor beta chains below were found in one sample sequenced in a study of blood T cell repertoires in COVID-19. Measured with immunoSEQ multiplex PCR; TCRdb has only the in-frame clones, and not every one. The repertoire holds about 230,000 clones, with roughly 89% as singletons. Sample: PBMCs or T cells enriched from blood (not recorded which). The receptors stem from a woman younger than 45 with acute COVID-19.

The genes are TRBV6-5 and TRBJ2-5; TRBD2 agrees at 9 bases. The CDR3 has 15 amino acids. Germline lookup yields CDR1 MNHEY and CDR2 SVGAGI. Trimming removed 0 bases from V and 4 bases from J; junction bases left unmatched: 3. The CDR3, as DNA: TGTGCCAGCAGTTACTCGGGACTAGCCTCAGAGACCCAGTACTTC. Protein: CASSYSGLASETQYF.

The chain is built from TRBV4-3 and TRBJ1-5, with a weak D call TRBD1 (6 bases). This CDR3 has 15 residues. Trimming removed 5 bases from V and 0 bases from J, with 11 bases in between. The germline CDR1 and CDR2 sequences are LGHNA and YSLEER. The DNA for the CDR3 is TGCGCCAGCAGCACCGGGACACATAGCAATCAGCCCCAGCATTTT. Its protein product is CASSTGTHSNQPQHF.

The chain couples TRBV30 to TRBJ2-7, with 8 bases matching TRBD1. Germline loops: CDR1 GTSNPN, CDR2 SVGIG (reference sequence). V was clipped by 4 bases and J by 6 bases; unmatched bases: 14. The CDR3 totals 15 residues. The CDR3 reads CAWTPSAGGGGEQYF. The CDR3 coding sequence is TGTGCCTGGACCCCGTCGGCAGGGGGCGGCGGCGAGCAGTACTTC.

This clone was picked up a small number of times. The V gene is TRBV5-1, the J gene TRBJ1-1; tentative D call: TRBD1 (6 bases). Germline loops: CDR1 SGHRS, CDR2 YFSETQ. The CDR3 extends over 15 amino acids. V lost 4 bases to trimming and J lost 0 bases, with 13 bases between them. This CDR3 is CASSEIQGMNTEAFF. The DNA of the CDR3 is TGCGCCAGCAGCGAAATACAGGGAATGAACACTGAAGCTTTCTTT.

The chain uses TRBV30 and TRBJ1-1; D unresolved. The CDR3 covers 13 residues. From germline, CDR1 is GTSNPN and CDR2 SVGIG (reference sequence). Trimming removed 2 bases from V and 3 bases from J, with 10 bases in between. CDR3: CAWSNRGDTEAFF. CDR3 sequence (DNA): TGTGCCTGGAGTAACCGGGGAGACACTGAAGCTTTCTTT.